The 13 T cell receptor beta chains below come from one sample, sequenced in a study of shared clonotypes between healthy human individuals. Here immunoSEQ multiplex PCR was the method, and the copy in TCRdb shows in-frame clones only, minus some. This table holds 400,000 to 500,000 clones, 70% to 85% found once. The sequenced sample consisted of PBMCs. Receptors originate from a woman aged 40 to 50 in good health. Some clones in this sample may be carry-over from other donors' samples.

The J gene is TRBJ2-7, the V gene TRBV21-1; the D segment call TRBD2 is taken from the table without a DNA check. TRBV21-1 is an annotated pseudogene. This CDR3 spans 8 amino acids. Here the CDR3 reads CAEDEQYF. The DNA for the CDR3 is TGTGCCGAGGACGAGCAGTACTTC.

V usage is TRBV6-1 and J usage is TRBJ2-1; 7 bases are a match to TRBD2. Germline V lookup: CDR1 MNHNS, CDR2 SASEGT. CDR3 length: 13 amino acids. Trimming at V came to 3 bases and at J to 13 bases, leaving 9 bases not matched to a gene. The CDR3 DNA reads TGTGCCAGCAGTGAGCGGCGGGAGTTGGATCAGTTCTTC. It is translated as CASSERRELDQFF.

CDR3: CASSYSGGGLEQYF. In nucleotides, the CDR3 is TGTGCCAGCAGTTACTCCGGGGGGGGCCTCGAGCAGTACTTC. The gene calls are TRBV6-5 and TRBJ2-7; 8 bases map to TRBD2. The CDR3 loop spans 14 amino acids. Germline V lookup: CDR1 MNHEY, CDR2 SVGAGI. The ends lost 0 bases at V and 6 bases at J; junction bases unmatched: 4.

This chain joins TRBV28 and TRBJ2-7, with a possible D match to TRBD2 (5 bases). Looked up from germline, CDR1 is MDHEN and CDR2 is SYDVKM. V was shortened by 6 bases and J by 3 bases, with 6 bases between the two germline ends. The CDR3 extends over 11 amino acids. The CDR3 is CASSGDYEQYF. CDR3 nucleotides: TGTGCCAGCAGCGGGGACTACGAGCAGTACTTC.

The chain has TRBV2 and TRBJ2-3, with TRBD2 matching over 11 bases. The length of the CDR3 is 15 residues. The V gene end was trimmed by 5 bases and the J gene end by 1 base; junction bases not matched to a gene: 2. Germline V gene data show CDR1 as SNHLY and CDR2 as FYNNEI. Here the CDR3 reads CASSQLAGGTDTQYF. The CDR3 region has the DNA TGTGCCAGCAGTCAACTAGCGGGAGGCACAGATACGCAGTATTTT.

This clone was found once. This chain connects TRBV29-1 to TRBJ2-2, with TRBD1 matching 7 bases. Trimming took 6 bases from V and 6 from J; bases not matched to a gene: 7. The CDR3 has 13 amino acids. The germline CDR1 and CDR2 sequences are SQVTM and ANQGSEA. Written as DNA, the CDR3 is TGCAGCGTCGGGACAGAGTTCGCCGGGGAGCTGTTTTTT. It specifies CSVGTEFAGELFF.

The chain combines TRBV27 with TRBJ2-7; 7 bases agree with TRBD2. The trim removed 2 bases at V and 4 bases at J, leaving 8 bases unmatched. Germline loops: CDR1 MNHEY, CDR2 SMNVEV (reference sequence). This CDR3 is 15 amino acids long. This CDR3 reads CASSLLRGSGYEQYF. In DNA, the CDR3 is TGTGCCAGCAGTTTACTCCGCGGGAGTGGGTACGAGCAGTACTTC.

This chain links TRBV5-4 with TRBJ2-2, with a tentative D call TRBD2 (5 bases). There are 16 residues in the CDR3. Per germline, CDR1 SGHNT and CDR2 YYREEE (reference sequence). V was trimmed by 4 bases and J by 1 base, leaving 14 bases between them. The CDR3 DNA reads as TGTGCCAGCAGCCCCCATACCGGAGGGAACACCGGGGAGCTGTTTTTT. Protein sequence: CASSPHTGGNTGELFF.

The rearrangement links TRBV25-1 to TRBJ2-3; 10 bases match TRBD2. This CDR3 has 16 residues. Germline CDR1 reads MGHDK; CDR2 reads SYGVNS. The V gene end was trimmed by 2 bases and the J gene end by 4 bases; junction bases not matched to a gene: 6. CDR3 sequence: CASSEVSGREADTQYF. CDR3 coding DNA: TGTGCCAGCAGTGAAGTCAGCGGGAGGGAGGCAGATACGCAGTATTTT. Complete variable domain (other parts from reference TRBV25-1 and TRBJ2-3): EADIYQTPRYLVIGTGKKITLECSQTMGHDKMYWYQQDPGMELHLIHYSYGVNSTEKGDLSSESTVSRIRTEHFPLTLESARPSHTSQYLCASSEVSGREADTQYFGPGTRLTVL.

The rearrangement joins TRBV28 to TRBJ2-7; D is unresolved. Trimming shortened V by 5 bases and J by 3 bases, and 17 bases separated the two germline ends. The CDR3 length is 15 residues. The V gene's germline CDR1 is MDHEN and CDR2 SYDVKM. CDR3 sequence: CASSLPLSSGYEQYF. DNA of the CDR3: TGTGCCAGCAGTCTTCCCCTTTCATCTGGCTACGAGCAGTACTTC.

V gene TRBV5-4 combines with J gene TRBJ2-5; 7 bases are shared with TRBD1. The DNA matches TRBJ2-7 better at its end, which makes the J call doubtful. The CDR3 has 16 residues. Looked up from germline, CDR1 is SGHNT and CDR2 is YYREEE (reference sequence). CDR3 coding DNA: TGTGCCAGCAGCTCAAACCCGGGACAGCAAGCCTACGAGCAGTACTTC. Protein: CASSSNPGQQAYEQYF.

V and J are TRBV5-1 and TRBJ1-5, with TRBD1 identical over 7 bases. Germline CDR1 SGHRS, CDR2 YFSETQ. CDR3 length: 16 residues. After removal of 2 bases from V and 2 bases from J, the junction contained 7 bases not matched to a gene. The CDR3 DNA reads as TGCGCCAGCAGCTTCCATCCTGACAGGGGCAATCAGCCCCAGCATTTT. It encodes CASSFHPDRGNQPQHF.

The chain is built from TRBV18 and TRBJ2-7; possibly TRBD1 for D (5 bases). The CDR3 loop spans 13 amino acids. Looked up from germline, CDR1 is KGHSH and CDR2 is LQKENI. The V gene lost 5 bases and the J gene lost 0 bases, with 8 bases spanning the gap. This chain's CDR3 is CASSWGSSYEQYF. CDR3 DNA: TGTGCCAGCTCATGGGGCAGCTCCTACGAGCAGTACTTC.